A single sample is the source of the 24 T cell receptor beta chains below, sequenced in a study of beta chain features in type 1 diabetes. Isolated RNA was reverse transcribed in full, so expressed TCRB transcripts were sequenced. Only in-frame clones appear in the TCRdb table, and some are missing; sequencing was by immunoSEQ multiplex PCR. The sample includes 970,000 or so clones, roughly 15% of them seen just once. Sequenced material: naive CD4+ T cells from blood. The receptors shown here come from a woman aged 18-29 years in good health.

This clone was picked up a small number of times. This chain joins TRBV9 and TRBJ2-5; no clear D gene. This CDR3 contains 15 residues. Germline loops: CDR1 SGDLS, CDR2 YYNGEE. The germline V and J ends were trimmed by 0 bases and 5 bases, with 14 bases remaining between them. The CDR3 protein is CASSVGPSRTETQYF. The CDR3 DNA reads TGTGCCAGCAGCGTAGGCCCTTCGAGAACGGAGACCCAGTACTTC.

V is TRBV6-5 and J is TRBJ2-1; D possibly corresponds to TRBD2 (6 bases). V was shortened by 10 bases and J by 6 bases, with 19 bases between the two germline ends. Per germline, CDR1 MNHEY and CDR2 SVGAGI. CDR3 length: 14 amino acids. CDR3 sequence (DNA): TGTGCCATCAGGGAGGACCTCGAACGCAATGAGCAGTTCTTC. Translated, it gives CAIREDLERNEQFF.

V usage is TRBV29-1 and J usage is TRBJ2-3; perhaps TRBD2 as D (7 bases). Trimming left V 6 bases short and J 1 base short, with 17 bases between. CDR1 and CDR2 from the germline V gene are SQVTM and ANQGSEA. The CDR3 has 15 amino acids. The CDR3 coding sequence is TGCAGCGTAAGGGGGGGGATTATGGGCACAGATACGCAGTATTTT. Its translation: CSVRGGIMGTDTQYF.

In this sample, this clone turned up a few times. The chain is built from TRBV25-1 and TRBJ2-1; TRBD1 might be the D (5 bases). The V end lost 9 bases, the J end lost 8 bases, and 20 bases lay between the germline ends. The germline CDR1 and CDR2 sequences are MGHDK and SYGVNS. The CDR3 is made up of 14 amino acids. This chain's CDR3 is CARLDLPRVYEQFF. CDR3 DNA sequence: TGTGCCAGGCTAGATCTTCCCAGGGTCTATGAGCAGTTCTTC.

This clone was seen a handful of times. The chain carries TRBV7-9 and TRBJ1-2, with 7 positions matching TRBD1. CDR3 length: 17 residues. The ends lost 4 bases at V and 7 bases at J; junction bases unmatched: 18. Germline V lookup: CDR1 SEHNR, CDR2 FQNEAQ (reference sequence). CDR3 bases: TGTGCCAGCAGCTCCCGATCCGGGACAGCGCTCGCCCGTGGCTACACCTTC. Translation gives CASSSRSGTALARGYTF.

V is TRBV19 and J is TRBJ2-7, with D maybe TRBD1 (6 bases). With 6 bases removed from V and 2 bases from J, the gap between germline ends came to 14 bases. The length of the CDR3 is 14 residues. Germline V lookup: CDR1 LNHDA, CDR2 SQIVND (reference sequence). CDR3 DNA sequence: TGTGCCAGTAGCCCCGCGGACAGCCCCTACGAGCAGTACTTC. This gives the protein CASSPADSPYEQYF.

J is TRBJ2-7 and V is TRBV9, with TRBD2 matching over 9 bases. V was pared by 0 bases and J by 3 bases, with 10 bases of the junction left unmatched. Germline values: CDR1 SGDLS, CDR2 YYNGEE. The CDR3 is 17 amino acids. CDR3 protein: CASSVAASGELFYEQYF. In DNA form, the CDR3 reads TGTGCCAGCAGCGTAGCGGCTAGCGGGGAGCTGTTCTACGAGCAGTACTTC. Full variable domain (missing parts from reference TRBV9 and TRBJ2-7): DSGVTQTPKHLITATGQRVTLRCSPRSGDLSVYWYQQSLDQGLQFLIQYYNGEERAKGNILERFSAQQFPDLHSELNLSSLELGDSALYFCASSVAASGELFYEQYFGPGTRLTVT.

In this sample, this clone turned up a few times. This chain uses TRBV7-2 with TRBJ1-1, with D perhaps matching TRBD1 (5 bases). The V gene lost 7 bases and the J gene lost 0 bases, with 15 bases spanning the gap. Germline V lookup: CDR1 SGHTA, CDR2 FQGNSA. The CDR3 extends over 15 amino acids. In DNA, the CDR3 is TGTGCCAGCACCCTGGGGAGGGGCATGAACACTGAAGCTTTCTTT. This gives the protein CASTLGRGMNTEAFF.

This clone was counted a few times. The gene calls are TRBV6-6 and TRBJ2-7; tentative D call: TRBD1 (8 bases). There are 15 residues in the CDR3. Germline CDR1 MNHNY, CDR2 SVGAGI (reference sequence). V shed 6 bases and J shed 2 bases, with 17 bases lying between them. CDR3 nucleotides: TGTGCCAGCAGCCAGGGGGCGGGAGTAACCTACGAGCAGTACTTC. Translation: CASSQGAGVTYEQYF.

This clone has only a few counts. The chain recombines TRBV20-1 with TRBJ1-2; D is unclear. Germline assignment: CDR1 DFQATT and CDR2 SNEGSKA (reference sequence). The CDR3 length is 11 residues. Between the trimmed V and J ends, which lost 6 bases and 4 bases, there was a span of 9 bases. CDR3 protein: CSANRIYGYTF. As DNA, the CDR3 is TGCAGTGCCAATAGGATCTATGGCTACACCTTC.

The chain links TRBV27 to TRBJ1-2; no firm D call. Germline CDR1 and CDR2: MNHEY and SMNVEV (reference sequence). Trimming cost V 6 bases and J 4 bases, with 15 bases left between them. The CDR3 covers 14 residues. The DNA for the CDR3 is TGTGCCAGCAGCCTATCCCCCTATCTCTATGGCTACACCTTC. Protein: CASSLSPYLYGYTF.

V usage is TRBV7-2 and J usage is TRBJ2-2, with D perhaps matching TRBD1 or TRBD2 (6 bases each). Trimming removed 2 bases at V and 2 bases at J, with 12 bases between. Germline V lookup: CDR1 SGHTA, CDR2 FQGNSA. This CDR3 is built from 16 residues. CDR3 region: CASSLRGTTNTGELFF. The CDR3 DNA follows: TGTGCCAGCAGCTTACGGGGGACAACAAACACCGGGGAGCTGTTTTTT.

J is TRBJ2-5 and V is TRBV4-2, with 9 bases identical to TRBD2. After removal of 0 bases from V and 0 bases from J, the junction contained 8 bases not matched to a gene. Germline V gives CDR1 LGHNA, CDR2 YNFKEQ. The CDR3 runs 18 residues. CDR3 region: CASSQDRLAVEYQETQYF. The CDR3 DNA follows: TGTGCCAGCAGCCAAGATAGACTAGCGGTAGAGTACCAAGAGACCCAGTACTTC.

In the case of this clone: This same CDR3 is encoded by further DNA sequences in the sample. The chain carries TRBV2 and TRBJ1-3; unclear D gene. The ends were cut back, 4 bases at V and 4 bases at J, with 5 bases in the middle. CDR3 length equals 12 residues. Germline lookup yields CDR1 SNHLY and CDR2 FYNNEI. This chain's CDR3 is CASSVTGNTIYF. CDR3 nucleotide sequence: TGTGCCAGCAGTGTAACAGGAAACACCATATATTTT.

The rearrangement uses TRBV5-6 and TRBJ2-2; D possibly corresponds to TRBD1 (5 bases). The CDR3 contains 13 residues. Germline-derived CDR1 and CDR2 are SGHDT and YYEEEE. V was shortened by 5 bases and J by 4 bases, with 9 bases between the two germline ends. CDR3 nucleotide sequence: TGTGCCAGCAGGCCGACAGTCACCGGGGAGCTGTTTTTT. Its protein product is CASRPTVTGELFF. Looking up the rest from reference TRBV5-6 and TRBJ2-2 gives the full variable domain: DAGVTQSPTHLIKTRGQQVTLRCSPKSGHDTVSWYQQALGQGPQFIFQYYEEEERQRGNFPDRFSGHQFPNYSSELNVNALLLGDSALYLCASRPTVTGELFFGEGSRLTVL.

Remarks on this clone: The sample carries other DNA sequences with the same CDR3. V gene TRBV6-5 combines with J gene TRBJ2-7, with unresolved D. Germline CDR1 reads MNHEY; CDR2 reads SVGAGI. V lost 6 bases, J lost 4 bases, and 7 bases lay in between. This CDR3 spans 11 amino acids. The CDR3 sequence is CASSDRYEQYF. The CDR3 DNA sequence: TGTGCCAGCAGCGACCGATACGAGCAGTACTTC.

This clone was counted between two and nine times. The chain joins TRBV19 to TRBJ2-1, with TRBD1 matching 7 bases. The trim removed 3 bases at V and 3 bases at J, leaving 2 bases unmatched. This CDR3 has 14 residues. Looked up from germline, CDR1 is LNHDA and CDR2 is SQIVND (reference sequence). CDR3 residues: CASSIRDSYNEQFF. The CDR3 DNA follows: TGTGCCAGTAGTATCCGGGACAGCTACAATGAGCAGTTCTTC.

V is TRBV4-2 and J is TRBJ2-3, with D tentatively TRBD2 (6 bases). Trimming left V 3 bases short and J 0 bases short, with 13 bases between. The CDR3 totals 16 residues. The V gene's germline CDR1 is LGHNA and CDR2 YNFKEQ. CDR3 in amino acids: CASSHRRSGSTDTQYF. The CDR3 DNA reads as TGTGCCAGCAGCCACCGACGTAGCGGAAGCACAGATACGCAGTATTTT.

Here the CDR3 reads CASTMRAGPSDTQYF. The CDR3 DNA reads TGTGCCAGCACCATGAGGGCAGGCCCTTCAGATACGCAGTATTTT. The chain recombines TRBV7-2 with TRBJ2-3; the D gene is possibly TRBD2 (5 bases). CDR1 and CDR2 from the germline V gene are SGHTA and FQGNSA. The CDR3 extends over 15 amino acids. V lost 7 bases and J lost 4, with 18 bases in between.

This chain joins TRBV7-8 and TRBJ2-2, with D perhaps given as TRBD1 or TRBD2 (6 bases each). The CDR3 loop spans 14 amino acids. V was trimmed by 4 bases and J by 6 bases, leaving 12 bases between them. The germline gives CDR1 SGHVS, CDR2 FQNEAQ. CDR3 bases: TGTGCCAGCAGCTCCCAAGGGGGGCCCGGGGAGCTGTTTTTT. Its protein is CASSSQGGPGELFF.

This rearrangement joins TRBV27 to TRBJ1-1, with D uncertain. The germline V and J ends were trimmed by 0 bases and 8 bases, with 16 bases remaining between them. Germline CDR1 and CDR2: MNHEY and SMNVEV (reference sequence). There are 15 residues in the CDR3. For the CDR3, the DNA is TGTGCCAGCAGTTTATCCGCCCGATGGAACCTAGAAGCTTTCTTT. Its protein product is CASSLSARWNLEAFF.

The chain uses TRBV6-1 and TRBJ2-5, with a weak D call TRBD1 (6 bases). Germline V lookup: CDR1 MNHNS, CDR2 SASEGT. The CDR3 runs to 15 residues. V lost 6 bases and J 5 bases, leaving 19 bases between the germline ends. CDR3 sequence: CASRDSNRVRETQYF. CDR3 DNA: TGTGCCAGCAGGGATTCTAACAGGGTTCGGGAGACCCAGTACTTC.

There are a few counts of this clone. The V and J genes are TRBV29-1 and TRBJ2-3, with D unresolved. Deletions cut 1 base from V and 4 bases from J, with 9 bases between. In germline, CDR1 is SQVTM, CDR2 ANQGSEA. The CDR3 loop spans 13 amino acids. The CDR3 DNA follows: TGCAGCGTTGAAGGAACAGAACCAGATACGCAGTATTTT. It yields the protein CSVEGTEPDTQYF.

V gene TRBV6-1 combines with J gene TRBJ2-5; either TRBD1 or TRBD2 may supply D (5 bases each). This CDR3 contains 13 residues. The germline V and J ends were trimmed by 0 bases and 7 bases, with 9 bases remaining between them. Germline V gene data show CDR1 as MNHNS and CDR2 as SASEGT. The CDR3 bases are TGTGCCAGCAGTGAAGCGGGACCGGCGACCCAGTACTTC. It specifies CASSEAGPATQYF.